These T cell receptor beta chains were read from a single sample in a study of blood T cells in healthy people across ages. TCRdb re-analysed the 5' RACE reads in MiXCR, keeping a single row per CDR3 protein. The sample yields around 1,600,000 distinct CDR3 sequences, 35% to 45% seen once. Sample: blood. The receptors derive from a woman between 18 and 29 years old in good health. The CDR3 runs from the conserved cysteine through the conserved F or W.

cdr3_aa j_call v_call
CAISDRGLNQPQHF TRBJ1-5 TRBV10-3
CASSYREGLGKLFF TRBJ1-4 TRBV6-6
CSARDNKKNIQYF TRBJ2-4 TRBV20-1
CASSLRSDQPQHF TRBJ1-5 TRBV7-2
CASSYSPRQGGEQYF . TRBV6-5
CASSTRQTGSFGYTF TRBJ1-2 TRBV9
CASSVDGRMGTDTQYF TRBJ2-3 TRBV9
CSVGPGDSYEQYF TRBJ2-7 TRBV29-1
CATDGRDGPYEQYF TRBJ2-7 TRBV6-2/TRBV6-3
CASSWVGTPSSGNTIYF TRBJ1-3 TRBV5-1
CSVAGLTGAHEQYF . TRBV29-1
CASSLILNTGSAGANVLTF TRBJ2-6 TRBV7-8
CTSSPLGTGADTQYF TRBJ2-3 TRBV18
CASSERFGGTKNIQYF TRBJ2-4 TRBV6-1
CASSPYSGTEYNEQYF . TRBV18
CSARDRVRAGSSTDTQYF TRBJ2-3 TRBV20-1
CASSPPGQIYEQYF TRBJ2-7 TRBV12-3/TRBV12-4
CSDQVYNEQFF TRBJ2-1 TRBV29-1
CASSLKGLGDTQYF TRBJ2-3 TRBV13
CASSFWGEQFF TRBJ2-1 TRBV28
CASSQDRVQPQHF TRBJ1-5 TRBV4-3
CATSDSPGLAGGRDEQFF TRBJ2-1 TRBV24-1
CSARRPANEQFF TRBJ2-1 TRBV20-1